The next 14 T cell receptor beta chains were all read from a single sample in a study of T cell repertoires in cytomegalovirus infection. TCRdb itself ran the reads through MiXCR, one entry per CDR3 protein. The data hold around 260,000 distinct CDR3 sequences, with about 25% observed a single time. Sequencing was carried out using PBMCs. The receptors were sampled from a human donor in good health (CMV status not recorded). Some clones in this sample may be carry-over from other donors' samples.

The rearrangement links TRBV5-6 to TRBJ2-3; TRBD1 matches 8 bases. V shed 4 bases, J shed 1 base, and the junction held 11 bases outside the gene matches. Germline V gives CDR1 SGHDT, CDR2 YYEEEE. The CDR3 sequence is 17 residues long. DNA for the CDR3: TGTGCCAGCAGCATCAAGATCCAGGGGGCGCGCACAGATACGCAGTATTTT. It is translated as CASSIKIQGARTDTQYF. Drawing the rest from reference TRBV5-6 and TRBJ2-3, the complete variable domain is DAGVTQSPTHLIKTRGQQVTLRCSPKSGHDTVSWYQQALGQGPQFIFQYYEEEERQRGNFPDRFSGHQFPNYSSELNVNALLLGDSALYLCASSIKIQGARTDTQYFGPGTRLTVL.

This clonotype was counted ten times or more. This chain joins TRBV28 and TRBJ2-3; 8 bases are shared with TRBD2. This CDR3 has 16 residues. Germline CDR1 MDHEN, CDR2 SYDVKM. Losses at the gene ends were 5 bases for V and 2 bases for J; bases not matched to a gene: 9. Here the CDR3 reads CASSPWDSGDTDTQYF. DNA for the CDR3: TGTGCCAGCAGTCCCTGGGATAGCGGGGACACAGATACGCAGTATTTT.

The chain has TRBV4-2 and TRBJ2-6, with a tentative D call TRBD1 (6 bases). Germline values: CDR1 LGHNA, CDR2 YNFKEQ. V was shortened by 4 bases and J by 0 bases, with 16 bases between the two germline ends. The CDR3 extends over 18 amino acids. CDR3 nucleotide sequence: TGTGCCAGCAGCCCTAAAGGGGGAGCCAGCTCTGGGGCCAACGTCCTGACTTTC. Protein sequence: CASSPKGGASSGANVLTF.

The chain has TRBV28 and TRBJ2-7; TRBD2 is a possible D gene (6 bases). Germline V gene lookup returns CDR1 MDHEN and CDR2 SYDVKM. With 6 bases removed from V and 0 bases from J, the gap between germline ends came to 21 bases. The CDR3 covers 17 residues. The CDR3 spells CASSSPGGSDSSYEQYV. For the CDR3, the DNA is TGTGCCAGCAGCTCCCCTGGGGGGTCCGACAGCTCCTACGAGCAGTACGTC.

Concerning this clonotype itself: This may stem from a read error, because a much larger clone lies one nucleotide away. Likely a read error: the CDR3 ends without its conserved phenylalanine or tryptophan. The chain carries TRBV11-2 and TRBJ2-5; 8 positions match TRBD1. There are 14 residues in the CDR3. V gave up 5 bases and J gave up 2 bases; unmatched junction bases: 4. Germline V gene lookup returns CDR1 SGHAT and CDR2 FQNNGV. The CDR3 loop reads CASSATGAQETQYC. The CDR3 DNA reads TGTGCCAGCAGCGCGACAGGGGCGCAAGAGACCCAGTACTGC.

The chain links TRBV19 to TRBJ2-3, with TRBD2 matching over 9 bases. J gave up 2 bases and V 10 bases, and 4 bases lay outside the gene matches. The CDR3 sequence is 13 residues long. Germline loops: CDR1 LNHDA, CDR2 SQIVND (reference sequence). CDR3 protein: CATKRGDTDTQYF. In DNA form, the CDR3 reads TGTGCCACCAAGCGGGGGGACACAGATACGCAGTATTTT.

This clonotype has at least ten counts. This sequence joins TRBV7-2 and TRBJ2-7, with TRBD1 matching 9 bases. This CDR3 has 16 residues. Looked up from germline, CDR1 is SGHTA and CDR2 is FQGNSA. V was pared by 5 bases and J by 3 bases, with 11 bases of the junction left unmatched. This CDR3 is CASSRASGTGSYEQYF. The DNA for the CDR3 is TGTGCCAGCAGCCGAGCTTCCGGGACAGGGAGCTACGAGCAGTACTTC.

The table lists this clonotype with many counts. V gene TRBV12-3 or TRBV12-4 combines with J gene TRBJ2-5, with D hard to call. Between the trimmed V and J ends, which lost 5 bases and 0 bases, there was a span of 10 bases. CDR3 length: 14 residues. CDR3 region: CASSRSRNQETQYF. DNA for the CDR3: TGTGCCAGCAGTAGGTCCAGAAACCAAGAGACCCAGTACTTC.

The chain has TRBV20-1 and TRBJ2-5; 8 bases are shared with TRBD1. Trimming took 3 bases from V and 3 from J; bases not matched to a gene: 6. The CDR3 loop spans 14 amino acids. Germline assignment: CDR1 DFQATT and CDR2 SNEGSKA (reference sequence). In nucleotides, the CDR3 is TGCAGTGCTAGGGTTCCGGACAGGGAAGAGACCCAGTACTTC. Its protein product is CSARVPDREETQYF.

This rearrangement joins TRBV7-3 to TRBJ2-1, with 7 bases matching TRBD2. Germline assignment: CDR1 SGHTA and CDR2 FQGTGA. This CDR3 is 15 amino acids long. Unmatched junction bases numbered 5, after V lost 5 bases and J lost 1 base. This CDR3 is CASSRLGGSYNEQFF. The CDR3 nucleotides are TGTGCCAGCAGCAGGCTCGGGGGGTCCTACAATGAGCAGTTCTTC.

The chain has TRBV28 and TRBJ1-6, with TRBD1 identical over 7 bases. There are 16 residues in the CDR3. V dropped 5 bases and J dropped 9; count of bases not matched to a gene: 13. CDR1 and CDR2 (germline): MDHEN, SYDVKM. CDR3 sequence (DNA): TGTGCCAGCAGTGGGGAGACAGGGTTAAAAGTTTCACCCCTCCACTTT. This gives the protein CASSGETGLKVSPLHF. The full variable domain, in which reference TRBV28 and TRBJ1-6 provide the parts outside the CDR3, is DVKVTQSSRYLVKRTGEKVFLECVQDMDHENMFWYRQDPGLGLRLIYFSYDVKMKEKGDIPEGYSVSREKKERFSLILESASTNQTSMYLCASSGETGLKVSPLHFGNGTRLTVT.

This clonotype was seen repeatedly, ten times or more. The DNA is left out, because the CDR3 cannot be placed on it with certainty; the CDR3 is given as TCRdb lists it. The V and J genes are TRBV12-3 or TRBV12-4 and TRBJ1-2. The CDR3 sequence runs 13 residues, both termini included. The CDR3 reads CATSVAGPYGYTF.

This clonotype was seen ten or more times. The gene calls are TRBV7-9 and TRBJ2-3; D may correspond to TRBD1 or TRBD2 (5 bases each). V dropped 5 bases and J dropped 7 bases, with 16 bases sitting between them. Germline V CDR1 and CDR2: SEHNR, FQNEAQ (reference sequence). CDR3 length: 14 amino acids. CDR3 region: CASSPGTLTNTQYF. CDR3 nucleotide sequence: TGTGCCAGCAGCCCCGGGACCCTTACGAATACGCAGTATTTT. Based on the CDR3 plus reference TRBV7-9 and TRBJ2-3, the full variable domain is DTGVSQNPRHKITKRGQNVTFRCDPISEHNRLYWYRQTLGQGPEFLTYFQNEAQLEKSRLLSDRFSAERPKGSFSTLEIQRTEQGDSAMYLCASSPGTLTNTQYFGPGTRLTVL.

There are many counts of this clonotype. V gene TRBV7-2 combines with J gene TRBJ2-1, with D uncertain. Germline CDR1 and CDR2: SGHTA and FQGNSA. The CDR3 is made up of 11 amino acids. Trimming removed 5 bases from V and 9 bases from J, with 8 bases in between. DNA of the CDR3: TGTGCCAGCAGCCCGTCGGTTGAGCAGTTCTTC. This encodes CASSPSVEQFF.